These 15 T cell receptor beta chains were sequenced from one sample in a study of blood T cell repertoires in COVID-19. The assay was immunoSEQ multiplex PCR, and TCRdb's table has in-frame clones only and misses some. The sample yields roughly 270,000 clones, approximately 81% seen once. Sequenced: PBMCs or T cells enriched from blood (not recorded which). The receptor source for this set is a woman in her forties or fifties who had recovered from COVID-19.

This chain connects TRBV19 to TRBJ2-7, with TRBD1 matching over 8 bases. Trimming took 6 bases from V and 6 from J; bases not matched to a gene: 16. CDR3 length: 16 residues. Looked up from germline, CDR1 is LNHDA and CDR2 is SQIVND (reference sequence). The CDR3 loop is CASSKNPGQGLPEQYF. DNA for the CDR3: TGTGCCAGTAGCAAAAATCCTGGACAGGGTCTACCCGAGCAGTACTTC.

This chain links TRBV5-6 with TRBJ2-3, with 10 bases that match TRBD2. The CDR3 totals 15 residues. V was pared by 3 bases and J by 4 bases, with 5 bases of the junction left unmatched. In germline, CDR1 is SGHDT, CDR2 YYEEEE. Here the CDR3 reads CASSSLAGWADTQYF. In nucleotides, the CDR3 is TGTGCCAGCAGCTCACTAGCGGGGTGGGCAGATACGCAGTATTTT.

The chain is built from TRBV6-6 and TRBJ2-2; 8 bases map to TRBD1. This CDR3 spans 15 amino acids. The junction had 5 bases not matched to a gene; V was cut back by 6 bases and J by 2 bases. Germline CDR1 and CDR2: MNHNY and SVGAGI (reference sequence). Written as DNA, the CDR3 is TGTGCCAGCAGCTTGACAGGGGAAAACACCGGGGAGCTGTTTTTT. Protein product: CASSLTGENTGELFF.

This chain joins TRBV5-1 and TRBJ1-6, with D possibly being TRBD1 (6 bases). Deletions cut 4 bases from V and 6 bases from J, with 14 bases between. Per germline, CDR1 SGHRS and CDR2 YFSETQ. The CDR3 extends over 15 amino acids. The CDR3 DNA sequence: TGCGCCAGCAGCAGAGGACAGCAGTCTAATTCACCCCTCCACTTT. It codes for CASSRGQQSNSPLHF.

The chain is built from TRBV5-1 and TRBJ2-7; TRBD2 is a possible D gene (7 bases). Trimming took 5 bases from V and 0 from J, leaving 12 bases between them. The CDR3 length is 14 residues. CDR1 is SGHRS, CDR2 YFSETQ, per germline. The DNA of the CDR3 is TGCGCCAGCAGGTCCGGGGGGCCCTCCTACGAGCAGTACTTC. Protein product: CASRSGGPSYEQYF.

The V call is TRBV6-5, the J call TRBJ1-4; D unclear. Germline CDR1 is MNHEY and CDR2 is SVGAGI. The CDR3 has 14 amino acids. V gave up 7 bases and J gave up 8 bases, with 17 bases separating them. CDR3 protein: CASNTTGGREKLFF. The CDR3 DNA reads as TGTGCCAGCAATACGACGGGAGGACGGGAAAAACTGTTTTTT.

A single count supports this clone. J is TRBJ1-6 and V is TRBV6-5, with unresolved D. This CDR3 comprises 15 residues. The germline V gene encodes CDR1 MNHEY and CDR2 SVGAGI. V dropped 0 bases and J dropped 10 bases, with 13 bases sitting between them. CDR3 loop: CASSYSRIRGSPLHF. The DNA of the CDR3 is TGTGCCAGCAGTTACTCTCGGATTCGCGGGTCACCCCTCCACTTT.

The chain employs TRBV2 and TRBJ2-7; 8 bases align to TRBD1. V was clipped by 10 bases and J by 0 bases; unmatched bases: 11. The CDR3 is 15 residues long. Germline V gives CDR1 SNHLY, CDR2 FYNNEI. DNA for the CDR3: TGTGCCACCCGCCTCGGACAGGGCCGCTCCTACGAGCAGTACTTC. Its translation: CATRLGQGRSYEQYF.

In its sample, this clone was seen a few times. The rearrangement joins TRBV7-8 to TRBJ1-1; TRBD1 matches 11 bases. Germline CDR1 SGHVS, CDR2 FQNEAQ. The CDR3 covers 14 residues. Trimming at V came to 5 bases and at J to 3 bases, leaving 2 bases not matched to a gene. This chain's CDR3 is CASSPGQGDTEAFF. The CDR3 bases are TGTGCCAGCAGCCCGGGACAGGGGGACACTGAAGCTTTCTTT.

The chain joins TRBV29-1 to TRBJ2-3, with 10 positions matching TRBD1. The germline CDR1 and CDR2 sequences are SQVTM and ANQGSEA. J gave up 1 base and V 6 bases, and 4 bases lay outside the gene matches. This CDR3 region has 14 residues. CDR3 DNA: TGCAGCGTGGGACAGGGGACCGGCACAGATACGCAGTATTTT. This gives the protein CSVGQGTGTDTQYF.

The rearrangement uses TRBV28 and TRBJ2-5; 10 bases align to TRBD2. Losses at the gene ends were 7 bases for V and 5 bases for J; bases not matched to a gene: 10. From germline, CDR1 is MDHEN and CDR2 SYDVKM. This CDR3 region has 15 residues. As DNA, the CDR3 is TGTGCCAGCACCTTAGCGGGGGGTAGGCGGGAGACCCAGTACTTC. It specifies CASTLAGGRRETQYF.

The chain joins TRBV30 to TRBJ1-3; D unresolved. The CDR3 is 11 amino acids. The V end lost 7 bases, the J end lost 3 bases, and 7 bases lay between the germline ends. The germline V gene has CDR1 GTSNPN and CDR2 SVGIG (reference sequence). The CDR3 sequence: CASLNGNTIYF. CDR3 nucleotides: TGTGCCTCTCTAAATGGAAACACCATATATTTT.

This clone was observed once. V gene TRBV12-5 combines with J gene TRBJ1-1; TRBD1 matches 8 bases. V dropped 5 bases and J dropped 7; count of bases not matched to a gene: 3. Germline V CDR1 and CDR2: LGHNT, FRNRAP. The CDR3 spans 12 residues. The CDR3 is CASGLGQGEAFF. The CDR3 DNA reads as TGTGCTAGTGGTCTCGGACAGGGTGAAGCTTTCTTT. The full variable domain, in which reference TRBV12-5 and TRBJ1-1 provide the parts outside the CDR3, is DARVTQTPRHKVTEMGQEVTMRCQPILGHNTVFWYRQTMMQGLELLAYFRNRAPLDDSGMPKDRFSAEMPDATLATLKIQPSEPRDSAVYFCASGLGQGEAFFGQGTRLTVV.

The V call is TRBV19, the J call TRBJ2-7; perhaps TRBD1 as D (6 bases). This CDR3 is built from 14 residues. CDR1 is LNHDA and CDR2 is SQIVND in the germline V gene (reference sequence). Trimming shortened V by 2 bases and J by 6 bases, and 14 bases separated the two germline ends. The CDR3 sequence: CASSIHREMGEQYF. The CDR3 region has the DNA TGTGCCAGTAGTATACACAGGGAGATGGGCGAGCAGTACTTC.

The chain joins TRBV11-2 to TRBJ1-2; no firm D call. This CDR3 has 15 amino acids. Germline CDR1 is SGHAT and CDR2 is FQNNGV. Trimming cost V 7 bases and J 0 bases, with 15 bases left between them. The CDR3 DNA sequence: TGTGCCAGCACTATCGACCAGGCAGCTAACTATGGCTACACCTTC. Amino acid sequence: CASTIDQAANYGYTF. The whole variable domain, remainder taken from reference TRBV11-2 and TRBJ1-2, is EAGVAQSPRYKIIEKRQSVAFWCNPISGHATLYWYQQILGQGPKLLIQFQNNGVVDDSQLPKDRFSAERLKGVDSTLKIQPAKLEDSAVYLCASTIDQAANYGYTFGSGTRLTVV.